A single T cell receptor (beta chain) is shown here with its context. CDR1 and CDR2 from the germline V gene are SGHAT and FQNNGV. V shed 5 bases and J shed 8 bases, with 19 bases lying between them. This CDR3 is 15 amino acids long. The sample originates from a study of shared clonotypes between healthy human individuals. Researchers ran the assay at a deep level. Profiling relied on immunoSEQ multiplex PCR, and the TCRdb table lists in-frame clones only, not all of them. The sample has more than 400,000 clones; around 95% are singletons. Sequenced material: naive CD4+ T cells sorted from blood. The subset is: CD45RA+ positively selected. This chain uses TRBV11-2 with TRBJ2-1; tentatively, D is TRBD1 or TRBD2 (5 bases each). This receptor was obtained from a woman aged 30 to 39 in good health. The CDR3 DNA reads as TGTGCCAGCAGCCTAAACTCCGGTGGGACGCATGAGCAGTTCTTC. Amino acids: CASSLNSGGTHEQFF.